Sequencing of this T cell receptor beta chain was carried out in a study of cytomegalovirus exposure and HLA in healthy donors. A note on this clone: The antigen remains undetermined.

Between the trimmed V and J ends, which lost 4 bases and 0 bases, there was a span of 8 bases. Germline CDR1 SGDLS, CDR2 YYNGEE. The CDR3 runs to 13 residues. These donors counted as nominally healthy when sampled, but unrecorded immune exposures were likely. The PCR was carried out with 60 Vbeta primers and 13 Jbeta primers. Clones were sequenced by immunoSEQ multiplex PCR, and TCRdb holds only the in-frame ones, with some missing. There are around 95,000 clones in the sample; about four fifths occur only once, and approximately 4% lies in the top ten. The study, taken as a whole, reports: Approximately 18,000 TCR beta sequences were associated with HLA alleles at 0.05 false discovery rate in a later analysis.

Material: PBMCs. The V and J genes are TRBV9 and TRBJ2-7; D unresolved. This receptor was taken from a female donor in good health and CMV-seropositive. The CDR3 sequence is CASSPPRSYEQYF. The CDR3 coding sequence is TGTGCCAGCAGCCCTCCCCGCTCCTACGAGCAGTACTTC.